Listed here are 2 T cell receptor beta chains from one sample, sequenced in a study of cytomegalovirus exposure and HLA in healthy donors. PCR amplification relied on 60 Vbeta primers (plus 13 Jbeta primers). Clones were read by immunoSEQ multiplex PCR, and TCRdb kept only the in-frame ones, dropping some. The top ten hold 7.5% to 10% of the sample, which has under 200,000 clones, roughly 13% seen once. The sequencing sample was made of PBMCs. These receptors were obtained from a man aged 45 to 65 in good health and CMV-seropositive.

The chain couples TRBV2 to TRBJ2-1, with 11 bases lining up with TRBD2. CDR3 length: 14 residues. Germline CDR1 is SNHLY and CDR2 is FYNNEI. Unmatched junction bases numbered 7, after V lost 7 bases and J lost 8 bases. The CDR3 bases are TGTGCCAGCATAGTAGCGGGGGGGCACTATGAGCAGTTCTTC. Amino acids: CASIVAGGHYEQFF.

V gene TRBV28 combines with J gene TRBJ1-6; D is uncertain. The CDR3 covers 14 residues. V shed 6 bases and J shed 0 bases, with 6 bases lying between them. Germline V gene sequence: CDR1 MDHEN, CDR2 SYDVKM. The chain's CDR3 is CASRADSYNSPLHF. The CDR3 nucleotides read TGTGCCAGCAGGGCAGACTCCTATAATTCACCCCTCCACTTT. Supplemented by reference TRBV28 and TRBJ1-6, the full variable domain reads DVKVTQSSRYLVKRTGEKVFLECVQDMDHENMFWYRQDPGLGLRLIYFSYDVKMKEKGDIPEGYSVSREKKERFSLILESASTNQTSMYLCASRADSYNSPLHFGNGTRLTVT.